The sequence of this T cell receptor beta chain was determined in a study of cytomegalovirus exposure and HLA in healthy donors. Study-wide findings and caveats: For TCR beta chains, V- and J-gene trimming was later linked to a missense DCLRE1C variant.

Primers included in the PCR were 60 Vbeta and 13 Jbeta primers. In the original workflow: Approximately 10 million shared chains were among approximately 87 million unique TCR beta chains counted in a later analysis. Generated by immunoSEQ multiplex PCR, the TCRdb table keeps only in-frame clones and is missing some. V, J and clone size are those of that table, while D and trimming were read from the DNA. The data hold roughly 110,000 clones, with more than 75% observed a single time. In germline, CDR1 is MNHEY, CDR2 SVGAGI. V lost 2 bases, J lost 2 bases, and 3 bases stayed unmatched. The CDR3 has 15 residues. This clone was counted between two and nine times. What it binds is not known.

This chain uses TRBV6-5 with TRBJ2-1; 7 nucleotides agree with TRBD1. The TCR originated in a woman aged 50 to 60 in good health and CMV-seropositive. Material for sequencing was PBMCs. Here the CDR3 reads CASSYEGAAYNEQFF. Here the CDR3 DNA reads TGTGCCAGCAGTTACGAGGGGGCTGCCTACAATGAGCAGTTCTTC.